This is a list of T cell receptor beta chains from one sample in a study of blood T cell repertoires in COVID-19. Measured with immunoSEQ multiplex PCR; TCRdb has only the in-frame clones, and not every one. The sample holds 99,000 or so clones, 90% to 95% seen once. The sequencing input was peripheral blood. These receptor sequences come from a human donor in a cohort sampled during active COVID-19. The conserved cysteine and the conserved F or W are not part of the CDR3 here. Clone size is given for some rows only: seen once, a few or many times, or a class if the clone is expanded.

v_call: TRBV5-1; clone_size: -; cdr3_aa: ASSLGAGTNYEQY
v_call: TRBV10-1; clone_size: -; cdr3_aa: ASSRVNTGELF
v_call: TRBV7-8; clone_size: -; cdr3_aa: ASSLYAWTGVADTQY
v_call: TRBV4-1; clone_size: -; cdr3_aa: ASSPSHRGDTEAF
v_call: TRBV11-2; clone_size: once; cdr3_aa: ASSIATGGSGYTIY
v_call: TRBV7-9; clone_size: -; cdr3_aa: ASSLLALDTQY
v_call: TRBV28; clone_size: few; cdr3_aa: ASSFTGSYNSPLH
v_call: TRBV25-1; clone_size: -; cdr3_aa: ASSESGGYTEAF
v_call: TRBV18; clone_size: -; cdr3_aa: ASSPGGSGSGREQF
v_call: TRBV27; clone_size: -; cdr3_aa: ASSFIAGEYNEQF
v_call: TRBV30; clone_size: -; cdr3_aa: AWRLAGGELF
v_call: TRBV11-2; clone_size: once; cdr3_aa: ASSLSRTGGAGT
v_call: TRBV2; clone_size: -; cdr3_aa: ASSARLAGYIGELF
v_call: TRBV9; clone_size: -; cdr3_aa: ASSVTPIHPPY
v_call: TRBV29-1; clone_size: -; cdr3_aa: SAQQVGELF
v_call: TRBV7-9; clone_size: -; cdr3_aa: ASSLQGEWDGYT
v_call: TRBV10-3; clone_size: -; cdr3_aa: AISGLNEQF
v_call: TRBV2; clone_size: -; cdr3_aa: ASRPGLQYNEQF
v_call: TRBV2; clone_size: once; cdr3_aa: ASRARWTSGGSRDTQY
v_call: TRBV9; clone_size: -; cdr3_aa: ASSIREAGPRYGYT
v_call: TRBV28; clone_size: -; cdr3_aa: ASSLSGTTYNEQF
v_call: TRBV27; clone_size: -; cdr3_aa: ASSLLGEDNEQF
v_call: TRBV3-1/TRBV3-2; clone_size: -; cdr3_aa: ASSQDRLAGAGTGELF
v_call: TRBV19; clone_size: -; cdr3_aa: ASSILSGTYNEQF
v_call: TRBV27; clone_size: -; cdr3_aa: ASSRLAADTQY
v_call: TRBV5-1; clone_size: -; cdr3_aa: ASSSGTGDYGYT
v_call: TRBV2; clone_size: -; cdr3_aa: ASREGQIHNEQF
v_call: TRBV5-6; clone_size: few; cdr3_aa: ASSPSISGEQY
v_call: TRBV7-9; clone_size: few; cdr3_aa: ASSSSGFSNQPQH
v_call: TRBV5-4; clone_size: -; cdr3_aa: ASRGNTIY
v_call: TRBV7-3; clone_size: -; cdr3_aa: ASSSVTGSGYT
v_call: TRBV7-2; clone_size: -; cdr3_aa: ASSFDSYNEQF
v_call: TRBV6-5; clone_size: once; cdr3_aa: ASRRTGGGELF
v_call: TRBV6-2/TRBV6-3; clone_size: -; cdr3_aa: ASSWTDRGLLYEQY
v_call: TRBV7-6; clone_size: -; cdr3_aa: ASSLEQGRLEKLF
v_call: TRBV7-9; clone_size: -; cdr3_aa: ASSPAGLAGVEETQY
v_call: TRBV28; clone_size: -; cdr3_aa: ASMAQNTEAF
v_call: TRBV6-5; clone_size: -; cdr3_aa: ASSYSPGRTEAF
v_call: TRBV5-6; clone_size: -; cdr3_aa: ASSKRKGVNTEAF
v_call: TRBV18; clone_size: -; cdr3_aa: ASSPNQETQY
v_call: TRBV21-1; clone_size: -; cdr3_aa: ASSKGHKRGRQNRMGRINSPLH
v_call: TRBV18; clone_size: -; cdr3_aa: ASSSFEEAF
v_call: TRBV7-2; clone_size: -; cdr3_aa: ASSLGTSVYEQY
v_call: TRBV12-2; clone_size: -; cdr3_aa: ASRRVGHECSYNSPLH
v_call: TRBV28; clone_size: once; cdr3_aa: ASRYGTGISYEQY
v_call: TRBV27; clone_size: -; cdr3_aa: ASSSVAASYEQY
v_call: TRBV4-2; clone_size: -; cdr3_aa: ASSKSGTGLYEQY
v_call: TRBV7-9; clone_size: -; cdr3_aa: ASSPSPGLSYEQY
v_call: TRBV5-8; clone_size: -; cdr3_aa: ASSSTWQVGGYT
v_call: TRBV11-2; clone_size: -; cdr3_aa: ASSLGGVPEQY
v_call: TRBV20-1; clone_size: -; cdr3_aa: SARGPGQF
v_call: TRBV3-1/TRBV3-2; clone_size: -; cdr3_aa: ASSQDWGVMGTEAF
v_call: TRBV5-6; clone_size: -; cdr3_aa: ASSLVGQGALGYT
v_call: TRBV5-4; clone_size: -; cdr3_aa: ASSMTGGDEKLF
v_call: TRBV10-3; clone_size: few; cdr3_aa: AISEAGVAGSQETQY
v_call: TRBV9; clone_size: -; cdr3_aa: ASSVDEEAAPGGYT
v_call: TRBV9; clone_size: -; cdr3_aa: ASSAPGGSGDEQY
v_call: TRBV13; clone_size: -; cdr3_aa: ASSLYDRDGYT
v_call: TRBV19; clone_size: -; cdr3_aa: ASSVGRGYEQY
v_call: TRBV6-5; clone_size: -; cdr3_aa: AATQASTDTQY